One sample yielded the 5 T cell receptor beta chains listed below, sequenced in a study of regulatory T cells in long-lasting Graves disease. Time point in this sample: persistent/refractory GD, antithyroid drugs over 5 years with positive TRAb. From PBMCs, RNA was extracted and then used to make the TCR library. According to the study, TCR beta libraries were built with iRepertoire HTBI primers and CDR3-region Arm-PCR. TCRdb independently ran MiXCR on the multiplex PCR reads; one entry per CDR3 protein. In the table there are 500,000 to 800,000 distinct CDR3 sequences, approximately 29% of which are singletons. This sample comprised peripheral blood mononuclear cells (PBMCs), obtained when the disease was refractory, from a patient treated with antithyroid drugs. The receptors come from a female donor with Graves disease.

As concerns this clonotype: Since a far larger clone is one base different, this is likely a read error. The CDR3 here is CASGVELYF. The DNA for the CDR3 is TGTGCCAGCGGTGTAGAGCTGTACTTC. The rearrangement links TRBV6-2 or TRBV6-3 to TRBJ2-7, with D uncertain. The CDR3 loop spans 9 amino acids. Per germline, CDR1 MNHEY and CDR2 SVGEGT.

The CDR3 region is CASSAPAARTEAFF. CDR3 DNA sequence: TGTGCCAGTAGCGCGCCCGCGGCGCGGACTGAAGCTTTCTTT. The V gene is TRBV19, the J gene TRBJ1-1; D is ambiguous. The V gene's germline CDR1 is LNHDA and CDR2 SQIVND (reference sequence). Trimming stripped 6 bases from V and 5 bases from J, with 16 bases between. The CDR3 covers 14 residues.

The chain is built from TRBV5-4 and TRBJ2-7; the D is unclear. The CDR3 runs 11 residues. With 5 bases removed from V and 6 bases from J, the gap between germline ends came to 9 bases. CDR1 SGHNT and CDR2 YYREEE come from the germline V gene (reference sequence). The CDR3, as DNA: TGTGCCAGCAGAACAAGGTGCGAGCAGTACTTC. It translates to CASRTRCEQYF.

This clonotype was counted a few times. CDR3 in amino acids: CASSSTRDSTEAFF. The DNA of the CDR3 is TGTGCCAGCAGCTCCACCCGGGACTCCACTGAAGCTTTCTTT. The chain is built from TRBV13 and TRBJ1-1, with a possible D match to TRBD1 (5 bases). This CDR3 spans 14 amino acids. Trimming left V 4 bases short and J 4 bases short, with 13 bases between. Germline V lookup: CDR1 PRHDT, CDR2 FYEKMQ (reference sequence).

The gene calls are TRBV6-1 and TRBJ1-1; D remains ambiguous. The germline V and J ends were trimmed by 1 base and 3 bases, with 6 bases remaining between them. Germline V gene sequence: CDR1 MNHNS, CDR2 SASEGT. The CDR3 is 13 amino acids. CDR3 amino acids: CASSEVRDTEAFF. CDR3 sequence (DNA): TGTGCCAGCAGTGAAGTTAGGGACACTGAAGCTTTCTTT.